Listed below are T cell receptor beta chains from one sample, sequenced in a study of blood T cell repertoires in COVID-19. The protocol was immunoSEQ multiplex PCR, while the TCRdb copy is restricted to in-frame clones and leaves out a portion. The sample has some 250,000 clones, about three quarters seen once. The sample consisted of peripheral blood. The receptors come from a woman of 80 years or more with acute or convalescent COVID-19. Both conserved end residues are part of each CDR3. A D gene is named only where the DNA matches it firmly. Expanded clones are given a class, and other clones once, few, many or no size at all.

TRBV2	TRBJ2-4	.	.	TGTGCCAGCAGTGCGGACAGTACAGCCAAAAACATTCAGTACTTC	CASSADSTAKNIQYF
TRBV19	TRBJ1-2	.	.	TGTGCCAGTAGTATCGGACTTCGAGGCTACACCTTC	CASSIGLRGYTF
TRBV6-5	TRBJ1-4	TRBD1	.	TGTGCCAGCAGGAGACAGGGGGAGGAAAAACTGTTTTTT	CASRRQGEEKLFF
TRBV9	TRBJ2-1	.	few	TGTGCCAGCAGCGTAGGGGCAGGGCTCGGCAATGAGCAGTTCTTC	CASSVGAGLGNEQFF
TRBV6-6	TRBJ1-2	.	.	TGTGCCAGCAGTCGGACTGATGGCTACACCTTC	CASSRTDGYTF
TRBV10-3	TRBJ2-3	.	.	TGTGCCATCAGTGGGGGAGGCACAGATACGCAGTATTTT	CAISGGGTDTQYF
TRBV19	TRBJ2-1	.	.	TGTGCCAGTAGTATCGGGGGGCAGGCCTACAATGAGCAGTTCTTC	CASSIGGQAYNEQFF
TRBV2	TRBJ2-7	TRBD2	.	TGTGCCAGCAGACAAACTAGCGGGGGCTACGAGCAGTACTTC	CASRQTSGGYEQYF
TRBV5-1	TRBJ2-7	TRBD2	.	TGCGCCAGCAGCTCTCAGACTAGCGGGAGCTCCTACGAGCAGTACTTC	CASSSQTSGSSYEQYF
TRBV2	TRBJ1-3	TRBD1	few	TGTGCCAGCAGCTCCGGGACAGGGATCTCTGGAAACACCATATATTTT	CASSSGTGISGNTIYF
TRBV5-4	TRBJ1-1	.	.	TGTGCCAGCAGCAACCGGGGTGGGAGCACTGAAGCTTTCTTT	CASSNRGGSTEAFF
TRBV6-5	TRBJ2-7	.	.	TGTGCCAGCAGTTACACACTAGGGCAATCCTACGAGCAGTACTTC	CASSYTLGQSYEQYF
TRBV18	TRBJ2-7	.	.	TGTGCCAGCTCACCAGTTCAGGGGTTAAACTACGAGCAGTACTTC	CASSPVQGLNYEQYF
TRBV5-1	TRBJ1-2	.	few	TGCGCCAGCAGCTTGGCCCCGGGTCCCTACACCTTC	CASSLAPGPYTF
TRBV5-1	TRBJ2-7	TRBD1	.	TGCGCCAGCAGCGGGGACAGGGGAGGGTACGAGCAGTACTTC	CASSGDRGGYEQYF
TRBV6-6	TRBJ1-5	TRBD1	.	TGTGCCAGCCAAGGACAGGATGGTCAGCCCCAGCATTTT	CASQGQDGQPQHF
TRBV2	TRBJ2-2	TRBD2	.	TGTGCCAGCATGGGACCCCGCGGGGGGGCGATCGGGGAGCTGTTTTTT	CASMGPRGGAIGELFF
TRBV27	TRBJ1-2	TRBD1	few	TGTGCCAGCAGTTTCGCGGGACTCCGGGACAGGGGCTATGGCTACACCTTC	CASSFAGLRDRGYGYTF
TRBV12-5	TRBJ2-5	.	.	TGTGCTAGTGGCATCAGGGAGACCCAGTACTTC	CASGIRETQYF
TRBV7-2	TRBJ2-3	TRBD2	.	TGTGCCAGCAGCTTCGGGCTGGGCGGGGGGCGGACAGATACGCAGTATTTT	CASSFGLGGGRTDTQYF
TRBV10-1	TRBJ2-2	TRBD2	.	TGCGCCAGTGGGGGACTAGCGGAGAACACCGGGGAGCTGTTTTTT	CASGGLAENTGELFF
TRBV24-1	TRBJ2-1	TRBD1	.	TGTGCCACCAGTGATACCCGGGACAGGGTAGGAGAGCAGTTCTTC	CATSDTRDRVGEQFF
TRBV9	TRBJ2-5	.	.	TGTGCCAGCAGCGTACGGTTGCAAGAGACCCAGTACTTC	CASSVRLQETQYF
TRBV6-5	TRBJ2-7	TRBD1	.	TGTGCCAGCAGCTCTCCCGGGACAGGGAACGAGCAGTACTTC	CASSSPGTGNEQYF
TRBV21-1	TRBJ1-4	.	.	TGTGCCAGCAGCCCGAGGACAGGGGTTTACTGGACACTGTTTTTT	CASSPRTGVYWTLFF
TRBV27	TRBJ1-2	TRBD1	.	TGTGCCAGCAGTTTAACCGGGACAGGGGCCTTCAACTATGGCTACACCTTC	CASSLTGTGAFNYGYTF
TRBV29-1	TRBJ2-1	TRBD1	.	TGCAGCGGACAGGGTTACAATGAGCAGTTCTTC	CSGQGYNEQFF
TRBV29-1	TRBJ1-1	TRBD1	.	TGCAGCGCCAAAGGGACAGGGGATGAAGCTTTCTTT	CSAKGTGDEAFF
TRBV2	TRBJ1-1	.	.	TGTGCCAGCAGTGAAGTGACAGGATTATCCGAAGCTTTCTTT	CASSEVTGLSEAFF
TRBV7-2	TRBJ1-5	.	once	TGTGCCAGCAGCATACAGGGTACGGGCAATCAGCCCCAGCATTTT	CASSIQGTGNQPQHF
TRBV9	TRBJ2-1	TRBD2	.	TGTGCCAGCAGCGGTAGCGGGAGCTCCTACAATGAGCAGTTCTTC	CASSGSGSSYNEQFF
TRBV1	TRBJ2-3	.	.	TGCACCAGCAGCCAAAGGGTTACTAGCGGGAGGTCAACTAGCACAGATACGCAGTATTTT	CTSSQRVTSGRSTSTDTQYF
TRBV6-1	TRBJ1-1	.	.	TGTGCCAGCAGTGAACCTCTCTCGGTCCGCGGTACTGAAGCTTTCTTT	CASSEPLSVRGTEAFF
TRBV7-9	TRBJ1-1	.	.	TGTGCCAGCAGCTTAGGCAGGGGACTAAAGGAGGCTTTCTTT	CASSLGRGLKEAFF
TRBV5-1	TRBJ2-3	.	.	TGCGCCAGCAGCTTGTACGGAGATACGCAGTATTTT	CASSLYGDTQYF
TRBV28	TRBJ1-4	.	.	TGTGCCAGCAGTTTACCGGGCGGGGTTGTCGAAAAACTGTTTTTT	CASSLPGGVVEKLFF
TRBV19	TRBJ2-1	.	.	TGTGCCAGTAGTATTAATGGGCAGGGTTTCTACAATGAGCAGTTCTTC	CASSINGQGFYNEQFF
TRBV19	TRBJ2-5	.	few	TGTGCCAGTAGTTCCGGGAGTCAAGAGACCCAGTACTTC	CASSSGSQETQYF
TRBV6-2/TRBV6-3	TRBJ2-2	.	few	TGTGCCAGCAGTTACTCGAGGGTGAACGCGGGGGCGCCGAACACCGGGGAGCTGTTTTTT	CASSYSRVNAGAPNTGELFF
TRBV18	TRBJ2-1	.	once	TGTGCCAGCTCCCTGACGAGAGGGCACCTATTAATTGATGAGCAGTTCTTC	CASSLTRGHLLIDEQFF
TRBV2	TRBJ2-1	.	.	TGTGCCAGCAGTGCTCAGCGGACCAATGAGCAGTTCTTC	CASSAQRTNEQFF